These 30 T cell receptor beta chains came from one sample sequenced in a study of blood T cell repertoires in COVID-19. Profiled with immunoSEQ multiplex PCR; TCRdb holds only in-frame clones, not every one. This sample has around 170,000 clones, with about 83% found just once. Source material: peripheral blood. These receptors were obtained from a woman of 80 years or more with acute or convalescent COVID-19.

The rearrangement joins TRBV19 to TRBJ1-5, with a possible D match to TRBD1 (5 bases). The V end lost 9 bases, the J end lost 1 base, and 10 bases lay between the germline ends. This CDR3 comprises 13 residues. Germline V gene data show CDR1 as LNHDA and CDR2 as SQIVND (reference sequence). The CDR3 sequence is CASGGGSNQPQHF. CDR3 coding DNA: TGTGCCAGCGGGGGGGGAAGCAATCAGCCCCAGCATTTT.

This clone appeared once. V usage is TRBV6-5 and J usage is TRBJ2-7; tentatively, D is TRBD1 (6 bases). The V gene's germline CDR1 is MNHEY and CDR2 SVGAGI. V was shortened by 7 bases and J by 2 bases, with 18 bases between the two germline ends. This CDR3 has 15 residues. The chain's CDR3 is CASKNMPGQTYEQYF. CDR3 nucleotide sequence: TGTGCCAGCAAGAATATGCCGGGACAAACCTACGAGCAGTACTTC.

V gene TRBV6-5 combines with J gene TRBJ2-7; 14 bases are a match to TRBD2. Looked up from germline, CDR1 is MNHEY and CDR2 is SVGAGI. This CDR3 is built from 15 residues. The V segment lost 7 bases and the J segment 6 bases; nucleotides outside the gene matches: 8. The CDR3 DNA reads TGTGCCAGCATTAACCGGGGACTAGCGGGGGTCGAGCAGTACTTC. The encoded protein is CASINRGLAGVEQYF.

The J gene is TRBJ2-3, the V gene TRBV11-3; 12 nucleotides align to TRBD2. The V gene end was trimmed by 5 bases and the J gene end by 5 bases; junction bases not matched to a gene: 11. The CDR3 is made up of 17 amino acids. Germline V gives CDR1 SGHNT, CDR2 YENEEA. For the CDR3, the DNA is TGTGCCAGCAGCCCAGCTGCTAGCGGGGGGGCTGGAGATACGCAGTATTTT. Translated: CASSPAASGGAGDTQYF.

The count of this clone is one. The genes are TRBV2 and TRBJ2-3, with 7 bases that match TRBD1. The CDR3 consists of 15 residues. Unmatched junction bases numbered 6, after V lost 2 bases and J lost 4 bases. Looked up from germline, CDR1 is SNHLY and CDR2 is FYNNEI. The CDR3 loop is CASSELQGWADTQYF. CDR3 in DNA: TGTGCCAGCAGTGAATTACAGGGGTGGGCAGATACGCAGTATTTT.

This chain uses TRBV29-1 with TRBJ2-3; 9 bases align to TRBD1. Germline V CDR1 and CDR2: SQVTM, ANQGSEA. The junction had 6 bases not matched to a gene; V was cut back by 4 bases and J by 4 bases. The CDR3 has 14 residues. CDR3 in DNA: TGCAGCGTTGGGGGGACAGGGTCGCCAGATACGCAGTATTTT. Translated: CSVGGTGSPDTQYF.

The CDR3 spells CASSLVARGLSNQPQHF. As DNA, the CDR3 is TGTGCCAGCAGCTTGGTGGCCCGAGGACTTAGCAATCAGCCCCAGCATTTT. This chain uses TRBV7-2 with TRBJ1-5; D is uncertain. The CDR3 contains 17 residues. Trimming pared 3 bases from V and 0 bases from J, leaving 15 bases between. From germline, CDR1 is SGHTA and CDR2 FQGNSA.

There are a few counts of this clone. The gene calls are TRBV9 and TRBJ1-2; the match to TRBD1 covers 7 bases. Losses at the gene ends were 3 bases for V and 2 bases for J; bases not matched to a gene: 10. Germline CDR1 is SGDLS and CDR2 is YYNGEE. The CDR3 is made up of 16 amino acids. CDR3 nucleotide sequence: TGTGCCAGCAGCGAACACTACAGGGGATCGAACTATGGCTACACCTTC. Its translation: CASSEHYRGSNYGYTF.

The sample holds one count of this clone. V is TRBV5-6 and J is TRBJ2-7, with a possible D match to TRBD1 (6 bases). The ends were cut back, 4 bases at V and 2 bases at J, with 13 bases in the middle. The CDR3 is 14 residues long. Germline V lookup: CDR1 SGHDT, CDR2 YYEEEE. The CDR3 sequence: CASSPRGEAYEQYF. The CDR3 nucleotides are TGTGCCAGCAGCCCCAGGGGCGAGGCCTACGAGCAGTACTTC.

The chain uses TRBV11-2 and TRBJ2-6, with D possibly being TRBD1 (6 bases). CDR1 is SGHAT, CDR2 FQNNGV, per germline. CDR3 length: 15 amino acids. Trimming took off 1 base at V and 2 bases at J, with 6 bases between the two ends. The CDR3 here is CASSLAGAGANVLTF. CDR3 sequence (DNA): TGTGCCAGCAGCTTAGCAGGGGCTGGGGCCAACGTCCTGACTTTC.

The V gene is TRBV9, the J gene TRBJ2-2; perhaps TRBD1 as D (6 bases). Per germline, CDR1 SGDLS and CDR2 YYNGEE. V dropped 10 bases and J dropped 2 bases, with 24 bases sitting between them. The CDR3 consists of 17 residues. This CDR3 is CALEGVPFGSNTGELFF. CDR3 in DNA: TGTGCCCTAGAGGGGGTTCCATTCGGGTCCAACACCGGGGAGCTGTTTTTT.

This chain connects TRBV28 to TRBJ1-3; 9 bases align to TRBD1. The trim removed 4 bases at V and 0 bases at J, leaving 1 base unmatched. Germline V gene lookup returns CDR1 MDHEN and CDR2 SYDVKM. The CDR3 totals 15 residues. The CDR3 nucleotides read TGTGCCAGCAGTTCACAGGGGGCCTCTGGAAACACCATATATTTT. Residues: CASSSQGASGNTIYF.

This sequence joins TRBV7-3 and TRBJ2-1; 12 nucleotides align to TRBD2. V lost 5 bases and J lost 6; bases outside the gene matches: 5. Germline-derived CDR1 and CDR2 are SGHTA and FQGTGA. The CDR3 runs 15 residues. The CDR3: CASSTGLAGLNEQFF. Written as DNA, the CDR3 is TGTGCCAGCAGCACGGGACTAGCGGGCCTCAATGAGCAGTTCTTC.

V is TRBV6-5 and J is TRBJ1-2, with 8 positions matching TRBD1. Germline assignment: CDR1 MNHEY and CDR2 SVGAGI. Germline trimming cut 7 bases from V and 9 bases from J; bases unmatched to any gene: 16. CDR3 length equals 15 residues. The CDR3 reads CASTITPDRAISYTF. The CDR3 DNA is TGTGCCAGCACCATCACCCCGGACAGGGCTATAAGCTACACCTTC.

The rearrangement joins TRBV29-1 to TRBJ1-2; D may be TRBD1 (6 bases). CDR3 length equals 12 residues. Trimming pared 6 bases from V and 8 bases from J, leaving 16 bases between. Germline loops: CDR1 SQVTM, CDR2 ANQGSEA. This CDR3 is CSVPTGLGGYTF. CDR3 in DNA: TGCAGCGTACCAACAGGGTTGGGAGGCTACACCTTC.

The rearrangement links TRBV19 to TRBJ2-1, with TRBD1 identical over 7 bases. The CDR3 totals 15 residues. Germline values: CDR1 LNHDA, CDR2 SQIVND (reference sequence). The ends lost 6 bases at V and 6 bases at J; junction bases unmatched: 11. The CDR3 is CASRIRDSLVNEQFF. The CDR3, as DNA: TGTGCCAGTAGAATACGGGACAGCCTTGTCAATGAGCAGTTCTTC.

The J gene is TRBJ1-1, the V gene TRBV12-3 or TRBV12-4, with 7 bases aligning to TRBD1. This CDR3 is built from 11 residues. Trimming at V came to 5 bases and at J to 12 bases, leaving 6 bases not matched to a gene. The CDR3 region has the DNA TGTGCCAGCAGTAAGGGGGCAAGGTCTTTCTTT. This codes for CASSKGARSFF.

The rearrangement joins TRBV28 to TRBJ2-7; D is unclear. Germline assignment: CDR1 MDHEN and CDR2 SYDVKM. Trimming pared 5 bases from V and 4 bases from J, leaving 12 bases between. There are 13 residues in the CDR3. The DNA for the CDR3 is TGTGCCAGCAGTGATTCCGGGTCTTACGAGCAGTACTTC. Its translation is CASSDSGSYEQYF.

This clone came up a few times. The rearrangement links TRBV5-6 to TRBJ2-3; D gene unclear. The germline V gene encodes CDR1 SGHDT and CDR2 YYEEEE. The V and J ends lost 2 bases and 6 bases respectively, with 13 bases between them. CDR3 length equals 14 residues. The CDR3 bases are TGTGCCAGCAGCTTATCTATAACGGGTGATACGCAGTATTTT. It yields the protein CASSLSITGDTQYF. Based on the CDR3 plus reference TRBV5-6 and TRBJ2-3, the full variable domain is DAGVTQSPTHLIKTRGQQVTLRCSPKSGHDTVSWYQQALGQGPQFIFQYYEEEERQRGNFPDRFSGHQFPNYSSELNVNALLLGDSALYLCASSLSITGDTQYFGPGTRLTVL.

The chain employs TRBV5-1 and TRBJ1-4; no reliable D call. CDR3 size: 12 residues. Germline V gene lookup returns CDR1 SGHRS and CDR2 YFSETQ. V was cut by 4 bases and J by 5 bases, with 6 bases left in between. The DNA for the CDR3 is TGCGCCAGCAGCAGAGGGAATGAAAAACTGTTTTTT. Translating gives CASSRGNEKLFF.

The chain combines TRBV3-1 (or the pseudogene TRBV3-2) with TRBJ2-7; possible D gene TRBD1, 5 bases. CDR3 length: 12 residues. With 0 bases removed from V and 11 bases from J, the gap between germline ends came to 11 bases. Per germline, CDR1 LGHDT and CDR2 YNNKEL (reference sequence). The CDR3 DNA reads TGTGCCAGCAGCCAAGAGCAGGGCAGAAAGTACTTC. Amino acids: CASSQEQGRKYF.

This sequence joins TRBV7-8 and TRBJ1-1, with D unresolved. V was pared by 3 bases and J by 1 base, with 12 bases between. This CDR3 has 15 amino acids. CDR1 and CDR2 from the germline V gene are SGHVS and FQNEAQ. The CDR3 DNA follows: TGTGCCAGCAGCTTGACATCTCGGGGGAACACTGAAGCTTTCTTT. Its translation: CASSLTSRGNTEAFF.

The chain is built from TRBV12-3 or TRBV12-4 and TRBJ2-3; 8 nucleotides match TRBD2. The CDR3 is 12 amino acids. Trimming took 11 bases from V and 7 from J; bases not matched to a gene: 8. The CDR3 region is CASLSGGNTQYF. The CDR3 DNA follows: TGTGCCTCTTTAAGCGGGGGTAATACGCAGTATTTT.

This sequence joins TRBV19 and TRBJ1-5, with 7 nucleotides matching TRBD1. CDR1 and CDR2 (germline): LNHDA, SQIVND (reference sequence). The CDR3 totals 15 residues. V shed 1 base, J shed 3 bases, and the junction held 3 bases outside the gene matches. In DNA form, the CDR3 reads TGTGCCAGTAGTATAGCGGGACAGACCAATCAGCCCCAGCATTTT. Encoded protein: CASSIAGQTNQPQHF. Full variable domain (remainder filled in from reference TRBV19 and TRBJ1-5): DGGITQSPKYLFRKEGQNVTLSCEQNLNHDAMYWYRQDPGQGLRLIYYSQIVNDFQKGDIAEGYSVSREKKESFPLTVTSAQKNPTAFYLCASSIAGQTNQPQHFGDGTRLSIL.

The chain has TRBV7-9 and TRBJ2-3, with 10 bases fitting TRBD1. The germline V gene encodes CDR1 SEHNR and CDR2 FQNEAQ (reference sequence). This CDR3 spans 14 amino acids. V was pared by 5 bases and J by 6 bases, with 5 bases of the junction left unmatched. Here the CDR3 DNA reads TGTGCCAGCAGCGACAGGGGGCAGCGGGATACGCAGTATTTT. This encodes CASSDRGQRDTQYF.

CDR3 loop: CASSPSGRVSYEQYF. DNA for the CDR3: TGTGCCAGCAGCCCTAGCGGGAGGGTTTCCTACGAGCAGTACTTC. The genes are TRBV9 and TRBJ2-7; 12 bases agree with TRBD2. V shed 4 bases, J shed 1 base, and the junction held 3 bases outside the gene matches. CDR1 SGDLS and CDR2 YYNGEE come from the germline V gene. This CDR3 spans 15 amino acids.

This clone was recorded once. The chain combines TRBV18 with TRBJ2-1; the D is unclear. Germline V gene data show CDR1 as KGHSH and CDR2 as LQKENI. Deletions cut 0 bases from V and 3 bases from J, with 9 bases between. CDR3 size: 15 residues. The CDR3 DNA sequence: TGTGCCAGCTCACCACCGGCACAGCTCTACAATGAGCAGTTCTTC. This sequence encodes CASSPPAQLYNEQFF.

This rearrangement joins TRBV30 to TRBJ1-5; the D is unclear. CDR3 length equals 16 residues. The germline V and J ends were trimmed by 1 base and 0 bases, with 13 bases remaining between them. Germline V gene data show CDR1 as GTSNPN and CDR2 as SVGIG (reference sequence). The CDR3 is CAWSGPVAHSNQPQHF. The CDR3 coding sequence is TGTGCCTGGAGTGGCCCAGTGGCTCATAGCAATCAGCCCCAGCATTTT.

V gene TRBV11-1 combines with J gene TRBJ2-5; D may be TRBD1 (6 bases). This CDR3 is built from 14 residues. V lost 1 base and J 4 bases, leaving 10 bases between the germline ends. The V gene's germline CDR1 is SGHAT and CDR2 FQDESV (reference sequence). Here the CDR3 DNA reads TGTGCCAGCAGCTTAGTGGGCAGGGGAGAGACCCAGTACTTC. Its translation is CASSLVGRGETQYF.

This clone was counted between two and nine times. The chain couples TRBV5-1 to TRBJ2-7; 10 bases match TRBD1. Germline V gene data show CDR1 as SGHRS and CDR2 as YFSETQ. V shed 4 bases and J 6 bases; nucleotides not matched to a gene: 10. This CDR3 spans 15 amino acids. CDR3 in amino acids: CASSDRQGARGEQYF. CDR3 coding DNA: TGCGCCAGCAGCGACAGACAGGGGGCGCGAGGCGAGCAGTACTTC.